The sequence of this TCR beta chain was determined in a study of T cell repertoires in cytomegalovirus infection (dated by TCRdb to the late 2010s). A note on the overall study: Because public TCR beta signatures pointed to carriage of CMV infection together with the matching HLA type, the HLA type of each donor mattered for the analysis.

Per the germline V gene (reference sequence), SEHNR is the CDR1 and FQNEAQ is the CDR2. There are 12 amino acids in the CDR3, from cysteine to phenylalanine inclusive. Only the CDR3 DNA is retained, 36 bases long and in frame from the first base. V is reduced by 3 bases and J by 1 base, leaving a spacing of 3 bases between them. A word on this clonotype: Its cognate antigen has yet to be identified. Possible read error: a much larger clone is one base away.

These reads were obtained on an Illumina HiSeq 1500. TCRdb reprocessing: public reads trimmed at Q25 with fastp, clones called with MiXCR, in-frame beta chains kept. Rows are combined by CDR3 protein, so each entry shows the most common genes and DNA. The sample table contains about 260,000 distinct CDR3 sequences; only one count was recorded for 12% to 15% of them. 7% to 9.5% of the sample belongs to the ten largest clones. What the authors observed across the whole study: Cumulative frequency of public TCR beta family members discriminated carriers of CMV infection plus the relevant HLA type in this cohort and an independent 352-donor cohort. The ex vivo response was dominated by HLA-C-restricted CMV-specific TCR beta clonotypes, which also provided the single most frequent clonotype in two of eight donors.

The specimen sequenced was PBMCs. The TCR comes from a human donor in good health (CMV status not recorded). Some clones in this sample may be carry-over from other donors' samples. The rearrangement joined TRBV7-9 to TRBJ1-1, with no confidently assigned D gene. The nucleotides are TGTGCCAGCAGCTTCCGGAACACTGAAGCTTTCTTT. Its coded protein is CASSFRNTEAFF.